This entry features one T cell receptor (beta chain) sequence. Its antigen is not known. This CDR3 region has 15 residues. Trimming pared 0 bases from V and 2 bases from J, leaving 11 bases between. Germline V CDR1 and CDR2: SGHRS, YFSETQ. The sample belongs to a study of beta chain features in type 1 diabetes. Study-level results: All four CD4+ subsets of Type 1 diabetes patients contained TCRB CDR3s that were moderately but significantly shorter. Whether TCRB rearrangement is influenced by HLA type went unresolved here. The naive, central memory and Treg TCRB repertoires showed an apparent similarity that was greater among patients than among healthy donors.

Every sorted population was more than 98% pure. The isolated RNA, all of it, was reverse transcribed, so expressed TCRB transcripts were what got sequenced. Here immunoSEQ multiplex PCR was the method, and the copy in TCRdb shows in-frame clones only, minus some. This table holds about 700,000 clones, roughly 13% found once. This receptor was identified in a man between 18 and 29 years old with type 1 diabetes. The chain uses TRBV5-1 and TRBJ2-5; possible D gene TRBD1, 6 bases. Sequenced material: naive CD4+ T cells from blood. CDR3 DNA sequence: TGCGCCAGCAGCTTGGATGGGCAGGGGCAAGAGACCCAGTACTTC. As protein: CASSLDGQGQETQYF.